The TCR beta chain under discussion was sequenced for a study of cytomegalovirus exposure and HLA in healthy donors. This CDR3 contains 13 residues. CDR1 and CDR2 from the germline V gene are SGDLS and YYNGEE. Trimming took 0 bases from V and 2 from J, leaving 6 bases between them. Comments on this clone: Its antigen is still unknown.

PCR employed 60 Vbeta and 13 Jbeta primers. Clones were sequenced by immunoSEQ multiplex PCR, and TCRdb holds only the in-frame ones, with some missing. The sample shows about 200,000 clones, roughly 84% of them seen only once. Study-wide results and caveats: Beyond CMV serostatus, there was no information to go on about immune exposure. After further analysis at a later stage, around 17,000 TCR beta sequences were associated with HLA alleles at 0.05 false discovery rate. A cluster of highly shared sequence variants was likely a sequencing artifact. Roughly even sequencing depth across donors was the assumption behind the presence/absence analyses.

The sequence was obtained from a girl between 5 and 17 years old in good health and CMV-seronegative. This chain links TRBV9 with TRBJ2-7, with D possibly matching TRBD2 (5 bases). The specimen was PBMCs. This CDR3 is CASSVGAAYEQYF. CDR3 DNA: TGTGCCAGCAGCGTAGGAGCGGCCTACGAGCAGTACTTC.